This T cell receptor (beta chain) was identified during a study of blood T cell repertoires in COVID-19. Overall study: COVID-19 samples from acute and convalescent phases originated in the United States, Italy and Spain.

Participants, about 18 to 100 years old, spanned about 26 US areas. Cohorts were assigned according to the clinical history that participants reported. This CDR3 is 13 amino acids long. The germline gives CDR1 GTSNPN, CDR2 SVGIG (reference sequence). V was shortened by 4 bases and J by 6 bases, with 13 bases between the two germline ends. In the authors' workflow: Reference gene primer amplification yielded estimated nucleated cell counts. Only in-frame clones appear in the TCRdb table, and some are missing; sequencing was by immunoSEQ multiplex PCR. The D gene and trimming were derived from the DNA, and the V and J assignments and clone size from that table. The sample lists 150,000 to 200,000 clones, 80% seen once, with 5% to 6% in the top ten.

The sequence was collected from a middle-aged man who had recovered from COVID-19. This chain links TRBV30 with TRBJ1-5; D possibly corresponds to TRBD1 (6 bases). Material: PBMCs or T cells enriched from blood (not recorded which). The CDR3 sequence is CAWTPGVGQPQHF. The CDR3 bases are TGTGCCTGGACGCCAGGGGTAGGTCAGCCCCAGCATTTT.